This T cell receptor (beta chain) emerged from a study of blood T cell repertoires in COVID-19 (dated by TCRdb to about 2020). About the investigation overall: Collaborator samples came from the United States, Italy and Spain and covered acute and convalescent phases of COVID-19. The material from the prospective study consisted of cDNA or gDNA derived from T cells, B-cell-depleted T cells, or PBMCs. Subjects who had been exposed to COVID-19, were actively infected with it, or had recovered from it provided the deeply sampled blood TCRbeta repertoires that made up the dataset. The repertoires were released in a freely available public database intended as a resource for research on the immune response to SARS-CoV-2. The samples were drawn from two sources: the first 160 participants of the ongoing ImmuneRACE study, and 1,200 or so subjects contributed by 6 global collaborators. The sample metadata nearly always contained a de-identified subject ID, COVID-19 status, age in years and sex. Where available, HLA class I and class II types were obtained from metadata supplied by the sample provider rather than from assay-based typing. Summary of the overall study and its limitations: The amount of clinical and demographic metadata varied by source and participant and was provided uncurated.

Participants in the prospective study were aged 18 to 89 years, lived in more than 20 United States geographic areas, and enrolled through a virtual design. Cohort assignment in the prospective study relied on participant-reported clinical history from a screening survey and a study questionnaire. ImmuneRACE Cohort 3 recovered participants were defined by two consecutive negative NP/OP PCR tests, healthcare professional clearance, or symptom resolution. Each participant in the prospective study had whole blood, serum and a nasopharyngeal or oropharyngeal swab collected by mobile phlebotomists. Participants in the prospective study had the option to provide additional blood draws and questionnaires over an approximately 2-month period. Before DNA extraction, blood samples from the prospective study were shipped at room temperature or frozen. TCRbeta CDR3 regions were amplified from genomic DNA by means of the immunoSEQ Assay, a bias-controlled multiplex PCR. The paper's processing steps were these. Within the assay, amplification of reference gene primers was used to estimate how many nucleated cells each sample contained. To quantify the absolute abundance of each unique TCRbeta CDR3 rearrangement, sequence reads were collapsed and filtered. For each sample, productive Simpson clonality was calculated as the square root of Simpson's diversity index over productive rearrangements. Not all clones reach the TCRdb copy of this immuneACCESS table, which keeps in-frame sequences only. Checked studies attribute under half of the gap to unresolved V genes and leave the rest unexplained. That table gives V, J and clone size, and the DNA gave D and trimming. The sample data list 350,000 or so clones, and about 90% of these were observed just once. The ten largest clones take up about 0.93% of the sample.

The germline V gene sets CDR1 to KGHSH and CDR2 to LQKENI. After removal of 5 bases from V and 6 bases from J, the junction retains 6 bases not matched to a gene. Including the terminal cysteine and phenylalanine, the CDR3 comprises 14 residues. Only the CDR3 portion is preserved as DNA: 42 bases, with reading frame beginning at the first base. In the case of this clone: Its specific antigen is unknown. No base qualities exist here, and no much larger clone lies one base off it.

The sequence was obtained from a woman aged 25 to 39 who had recovered from COVID-19. The rearranged chain carries TRBV18 and TRBJ1-1; 10 bases in the junction line up with TRBD1. Sequencing was done on a sample of PBMCs or T cells enriched from blood (not recorded which). The CDR3 region has the sequence CASSLGQGKAEAFF. The nucleotide sequence reads TGTGCCAGCTCATTGGGACAGGGGAAGGCTGAAGCTTTCTTT.